This TCR beta chain was found in a study of T cell responses to AZD1222 COVID-19 vaccine. Study-level background: Recipients boosted at about 4 weeks or about 12 weeks are pooled.

The CDR3 length is 16 residues. The germline gives CDR1 MGHRA, CDR2 YSYEKL. Trimming pared 3 bases from V and 2 bases from J, leaving 14 bases between. Findings of the study overall: The donors showed a predominance of white British ancestry and of females, with possible underestimation of clonal diversity. Spike-specific TCR repertoires showed rising breadth and depth after two AZD1222 doses. At baseline, seropositivity was found in only 5 to 7 AZD1222 recipients.

Concerning this clone: Its antigen is undetermined.

The protocol was immunoSEQ multiplex PCR, while the TCRdb copy is restricted to in-frame clones and leaves out a portion. Seen here are about 110,000 clones, more than 75% observed once, and the top ten hold about 9.1%. The sequence was collected from an adult in good health. The J gene is TRBJ2-1, the V gene TRBV4-1; D gene uncertain. Here the sequenced sample was peripheral blood, taken on day 0 of AZD1222 vaccination. The CDR3 nucleotides read TGCGCCAGCAGCCACGTGGCGCAACGGACCTACAATGAGCAGTTCTTC. Translated, it gives CASSHVAQRTYNEQFF.